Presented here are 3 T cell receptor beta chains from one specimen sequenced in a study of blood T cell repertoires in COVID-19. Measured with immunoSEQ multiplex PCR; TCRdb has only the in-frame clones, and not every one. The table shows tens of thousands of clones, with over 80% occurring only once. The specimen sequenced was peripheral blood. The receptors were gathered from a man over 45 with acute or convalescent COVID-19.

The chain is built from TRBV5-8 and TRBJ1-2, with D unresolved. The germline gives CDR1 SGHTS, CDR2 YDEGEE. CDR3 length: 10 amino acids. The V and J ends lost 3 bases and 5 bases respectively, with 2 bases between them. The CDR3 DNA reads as TGTGCCAGCAGCTCGTATGGCTACACCTTC. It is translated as CASSSYGYTF. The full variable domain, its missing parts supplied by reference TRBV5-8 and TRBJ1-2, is EAGVTQSPTHLIKTRGQQATLRCSPISGHTSVYWYQQALGLGLQFLLWYDEGEERNRGNFPPRFSGRQFPNYSSELNVNALELEDSALYLCASSSYGYTFGSGTRLTVV.

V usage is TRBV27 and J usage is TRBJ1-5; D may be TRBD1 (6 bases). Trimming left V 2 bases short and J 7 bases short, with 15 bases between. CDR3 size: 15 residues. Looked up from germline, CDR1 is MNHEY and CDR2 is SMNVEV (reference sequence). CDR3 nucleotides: TGTGCCAGCAGTTTAATCTCAGGGGTGGAGCAGCCCCAGCATTTT. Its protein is CASSLISGVEQPQHF.

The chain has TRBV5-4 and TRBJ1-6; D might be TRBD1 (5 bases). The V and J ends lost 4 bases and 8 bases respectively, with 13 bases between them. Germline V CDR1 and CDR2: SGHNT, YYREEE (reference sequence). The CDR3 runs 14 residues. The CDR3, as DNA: TGTGCCAGCAGCCCGGACGGGGGTTATTCACCCCTCCACTTT. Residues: CASSPDGGYSPLHF.